A selection of T cell receptor beta chains follows, all from one sample in a study of tumor and adjacent non-tumor tissue in lung cancer. TCRdb passed the multiplex PCR reads through MiXCR, listing each CDR3 protein once. The sample consists of about 110,000 distinct CDR3 sequences, 60% to 65% of them appearing once. The sample comprised distant non-tumor lung tissue. The receptors here all came from a man aged 60 to 75 with non-small cell lung cancer. Both conserved end residues are part of each CDR3. D genes are given only for firm matches. Clone size is given for some rows only: seen once, a few or many times, or a class if the clone is expanded.

v_gene: TRBV11-1; abundance: -; d_gene: -; j_gene: TRBJ2-6; CDR3nt: TGTGCCAGCAGCCCGTGTCCTGGGGCCAACGCCCTGACTTTC; CDR3aa: CASSPCPGANALTF
v_gene: TRBV6-5; abundance: -; d_gene: -; j_gene: TRBJ1-6; CDR3nt: TGTGCCAGCAGTTACTCGGAGAGCTCCTATAATTCACCCCTCCACTTT; CDR3aa: CASSYSESSYNSPLHF
v_gene: TRBV11-3; abundance: medium-sized; d_gene: -; j_gene: TRBJ1-1; CDR3nt: TGTGCCAGCAGCAAGGCATTGAACACTGAAGCTTTCTTT; CDR3aa: CASSKALNTEAFF
v_gene: TRBV12-5; abundance: -; d_gene: -; j_gene: TRBJ2-5; CDR3nt: TGTGCTAGTGGTTTTGTACCCAGCGGAACATACCAAGAGACCCAGTATTTC; CDR3aa: CASGFVPSGTYQETQYF
v_gene: TRBV11-3; abundance: -; d_gene: -; j_gene: TRBJ2-2; CDR3nt: TGTGTCAACAGCGAAGGACTTTGGGACACCGGGGAGCTGTTTTTT; CDR3aa: CVNSEGLWDTGELFF
v_gene: TRBV20-1; abundance: many; d_gene: TRBD1; j_gene: TRBJ2-7; CDR3nt: TGCAGTGCTAGAGATCTTGGGACAGGGAAGAGCGAGCAGTACTTC; CDR3aa: CSARDLGTGKSEQYF
v_gene: TRBV4-2; abundance: -; d_gene: -; j_gene: TRBJ2-1; CDR3nt: TGTGCCAGCAGCCAAGATTTGTGGGGCAGTTTCGATGAGCAGTTCTTC; CDR3aa: CASSQDLWGSFDEQFF
v_gene: TRBV10-3; abundance: -; d_gene: -; j_gene: TRBJ2-1; CDR3nt: TGTGCCATCAGTGGACAGGAGAACAGTGAGCAGTTCTTC; CDR3aa: CAISGQENSEQFF
v_gene: TRBV20-1; abundance: -; d_gene: TRBD1; j_gene: TRBJ1-2; CDR3nt: TGCAGTGCTAGAGCCCCGGGACAGGGGGCAGGGCCTAACTATGGCTACACCTTC; CDR3aa: CSARAPGQGAGPNYGYTF
v_gene: TRBV11-3; abundance: few; d_gene: TRBD2; j_gene: TRBJ2-7; CDR3nt: TGTGCCAGTAGGAGGGCTAGCGGGAGCTACGAGCAGTACTTC; CDR3aa: CASRRASGSYEQYF
v_gene: TRBV7-9; abundance: few; d_gene: TRBD2; j_gene: TRBJ2-2; CDR3nt: TGTGCCAGCAGCTTGGGACTAGATCCCGACACCGGGGAGCTGTTTTTT; CDR3aa: CASSLGLDPDTGELFF
v_gene: TRBV19; abundance: -; d_gene: -; j_gene: TRBJ1-1; CDR3nt: TGTGCCAGTCTTTGGGGCACTGAAGCTTTCTTT; CDR3aa: CASLWGTEAFF
v_gene: TRBV11-1; abundance: -; d_gene: -; j_gene: TRBJ1-1; CDR3nt: TGTGCCAGCAGCAAACAATCCGGGACCATGAACACAGAGGCTTTCTTT; CDR3aa: CASSKQSGTMNTEAFF
v_gene: TRBV4-2; abundance: many; d_gene: TRBD1; j_gene: TRBJ1-5; CDR3nt: TGTGCCAGCAGCCAGGATCCGAGGACAGGGAGGAATCAGCCCCAGCATTTT; CDR3aa: CASSQDPRTGRNQPQHF
v_gene: TRBV6-2/TRBV6-3; abundance: many; d_gene: -; j_gene: TRBJ2-6; CDR3nt: TGTGCCAGCAGTTTATACATAGCTGGGGCCAACGTCCTGACTTTC; CDR3aa: CASSLYIAGANVLTF
v_gene: TRBV7-9; abundance: many; d_gene: -; j_gene: TRBJ2-1; CDR3nt: TGTGCCAGCAGCTTATACGGGGGGGGACAGGCAACCAATGAGCAGTTCTTC; CDR3aa: CASSLYGGGQATNEQFF
v_gene: TRBV12-3/TRBV12-4; abundance: few; d_gene: -; j_gene: TRBJ1-2; CDR3nt: TGTGCCAGCGCCCGGGGGGCGGGTGGCTACGCCTTC; CDR3aa: CASARGAGGYAF
v_gene: TRBV6-1; abundance: once; d_gene: -; j_gene: TRBJ1-3; CDR3nt: TGTGCCAGTCTTATCACCAGGGCCACACGATCCTATGGATACACCATATATTTT; CDR3aa: CASLITRATRSYGYTIYF
v_gene: TRBV20-1; abundance: many; d_gene: -; j_gene: TRBJ2-7; CDR3nt: TGCAGTGCTAGAGATAGAGGCAGCCACTCCTACGAGCAGTACTTC; CDR3aa: CSARDRGSHSYEQYF
v_gene: TRBV5-4; abundance: many; d_gene: -; j_gene: TRBJ1-2; CDR3nt: TGTGCCAGCAGCTTGGTGGCCCTAGGGGCTAACTATGGCTACACCTTC; CDR3aa: CASSLVALGANYGYTF
v_gene: TRBV4-1; abundance: -; d_gene: -; j_gene: TRBJ2-5; CDR3nt: TGCGCCAGCAGCCAAGAAACCTCGACTAGTGGGGAGACCCAGTACTTC; CDR3aa: CASSQETSTSGETQYF
v_gene: TRBV20-1; abundance: many; d_gene: -; j_gene: TRBJ1-1; CDR3nt: TGCAGTGTTTACACCGGGGGGACTGAAGCTTTCTTT; CDR3aa: CSVYTGGTEAFF
v_gene: TRBV20-1; abundance: -; d_gene: TRBD2; j_gene: TRBJ2-7; CDR3nt: TGCAGTACTAGAGGTCACGGGACTAGCGTCTACGAGCAGTACTTC; CDR3aa: CSTRGHGTSVYEQYF
v_gene: TRBV5-5; abundance: many; d_gene: TRBD2; j_gene: TRBJ2-2; CDR3nt: TGTGCCAGCACCGGACTAGCGGGAGGGCCCACCGGGGAGCTGTTTTTT; CDR3aa: CASTGLAGGPTGELFF
v_gene: TRBV13; abundance: many; d_gene: -; j_gene: TRBJ2-1; CDR3nt: TGTGCCAGCAGCTACGCGGGGGCCGTCATGTTTGAGCAGTTCTTC; CDR3aa: CASSYAGAVMFEQFF
v_gene: TRBV11-2; abundance: -; d_gene: TRBD2; j_gene: TRBJ2-4; CDR3nt: TGTGCCAGCAACGAAGAAGGTACTAGCGGGGCATTATCCAAAAACATTCGGTACTTC; CDR3aa: CASNEEGTSGALSKNIRYF
v_gene: TRBV28; abundance: many; d_gene: TRBD2; j_gene: TRBJ2-3; CDR3nt: TGTGCCAGCAACGGCGGGAGTTTGGGCACAGATACGCAGTATTTT; CDR3aa: CASNGGSLGTDTQYF
v_gene: TRBV11-2; abundance: medium-sized; d_gene: TRBD1; j_gene: TRBJ2-7; CDR3nt: TGTGCCAGCAGACAGGGACAGGGATTCTACGAGCAGTACTTC; CDR3aa: CASRQGQGFYEQYF
v_gene: TRBV5-1; abundance: many; d_gene: -; j_gene: TRBJ2-6; CDR3nt: TGCGCCAGCAGCTTGTACGGCTCTGGGGCCAACGTCCTGACTTTC; CDR3aa: CASSLYGSGANVLTF
v_gene: TRBV28; abundance: few; d_gene: TRBD1; j_gene: TRBJ1-5; CDR3nt: TGTGCCAGTAGCCCTCGGGACAGGGGCAAAAGGCGTAGCAATCAGCCCCAGCATTTT; CDR3aa: CASSPRDRGKRRSNQPQHF
v_gene: TRBV5-5; abundance: -; d_gene: -; j_gene: TRBJ1-1; CDR3nt: TGTGCCAGCGGCTTGGTAACCAGGAACACTGAAGCTTTCTTT; CDR3aa: CASGLVTRNTEAFF
v_gene: TRBV11-2; abundance: -; d_gene: -; j_gene: TRBJ2-1; CDR3nt: TGTGCCAGCAGCCTGTGGGAGTTTTCTGAGCAGTTCTTC; CDR3aa: CASSLWEFSEQFF
v_gene: TRBV11-1; abundance: once; d_gene: -; j_gene: TRBJ2-2; CDR3nt: TGTGTCGTTCGGACGACACAAACCTGGGAGCTGTTTTTT; CDR3aa: CVVRTTQTWELFF
v_gene: TRBV20-1; abundance: many; d_gene: -; j_gene: TRBJ2-7; CDR3nt: TGCAGTGCTAGAGACAACCCCAACGAGCAGTACTTC; CDR3aa: CSARDNPNEQYF
v_gene: TRBV11-3; abundance: -; d_gene: TRBD2; j_gene: TRBJ2-7; CDR3nt: TGTGCCAGCCGCGGGGGGCCAGCGGGAGTTGGGGAGCAGTACTTC; CDR3aa: CASRGGPAGVGEQYF
v_gene: TRBV20-1; abundance: many; d_gene: TRBD1; j_gene: TRBJ1-2; CDR3nt: TGCAGTGCGAGGACAGGGGTTTCGGATGGCTACACCTTC; CDR3aa: CSARTGVSDGYTF
v_gene: TRBV28; abundance: few; d_gene: TRBD1; j_gene: TRBJ2-7; CDR3nt: TGTGCCAGCAGTTTGACAGGGGCCCTCTACGAGCAGTACTTC; CDR3aa: CASSLTGALYEQYF
v_gene: TRBV12-3/TRBV12-4; abundance: -; d_gene: -; j_gene: TRBJ2-3; CDR3nt: TGTGCTGGCCACGGTTCACGGTGGCCCCCCACAGATACGCAGTATTTT; CDR3aa: CAGHGSRWPPTDTQYF
v_gene: TRBV6-2/TRBV6-3; abundance: once; d_gene: -; j_gene: TRBJ1-5; CDR3nt: TGTGCCAGGAGCTCAAATAATCAGCCCCAGCATTTT; CDR3aa: CARSSNNQPQHF
v_gene: TRBV4-3; abundance: many; d_gene: -; j_gene: TRBJ1-4; CDR3nt: TGCGCCAGCAGCCAAGATGCAAGGGGGGGCTATAATGAAAAACTGTTTTTT; CDR3aa: CASSQDARGGYNEKLFF
v_gene: TRBV5-1; abundance: -; d_gene: -; j_gene: TRBJ2-5; CDR3nt: TGCGCCGGCAGCAGGAGAGGGGACGACCAGTACTTC; CDR3aa: CAGSRRGDDQYF
v_gene: TRBV12-3/TRBV12-4; abundance: -; d_gene: -; j_gene: TRBJ1-5; CDR3nt: TGTCCCAGCAGTCCAGCGGGATTCGGAGGGAAGTTCAATCAGCCCCAGCATTTT; CDR3aa: CPSSPAGFGGKFNQPQHF
v_gene: TRBV11-1; abundance: -; d_gene: -; j_gene: TRBJ2-1; CDR3nt: TGTGCCAGCAGCTCGGAGGGATACGAGCAGTTCTTC; CDR3aa: CASSSEGYEQFF
v_gene: TRBV6-6; abundance: many; d_gene: -; j_gene: TRBJ2-3; CDR3nt: TGTGCCAGCAGTTACCTCGCGGCTAACACAGATACGCAGTATTTT; CDR3aa: CASSYLAANTDTQYF
v_gene: TRBV14; abundance: many; d_gene: TRBD1; j_gene: TRBJ1-2; CDR3nt: TGTGCCAGCAGCCAGGAACAGGGGGCTATTGCTAACTATGGCTACACCTTC; CDR3aa: CASSQEQGAIANYGYTF
v_gene: TRBV12-3/TRBV12-4; abundance: medium-sized; d_gene: -; j_gene: TRBJ1-5; CDR3nt: TGTGCCAGCACCATTGGGGGGCCAAGTCAGCCCCAGCATTTT; CDR3aa: CASTIGGPSQPQHF
v_gene: TRBV28; abundance: -; d_gene: -; j_gene: TRBJ2-1; CDR3nt: TGTGCCAGCAGTTTGTTCCAGGCTGAGCAGTTCTTC; CDR3aa: CASSLFQAEQFF
v_gene: TRBV20-1; abundance: -; d_gene: -; j_gene: TRBJ2-7; CDR3nt: TGCAGTGCTAGAGACGCCTGCGGGACATCCTACGAGCAGTACTTC; CDR3aa: CSARDACGTSYEQYF
v_gene: TRBV12-3/TRBV12-4; abundance: -; d_gene: -; j_gene: TRBJ2-3; CDR3nt: TGTGCCACCAGTTTGAGTTCCGAGCTTGATACGCAGTATTTT; CDR3aa: CATSLSSELDTQYF